This TCR beta chain was profiled in a study of blood T cell repertoires in COVID-19. Across the study: There were acute and convalescent COVID-19 samples, and they came from the United States, Italy and Spain. The cDNA or gDNA used as material had been derived from T cells, B-cell-depleted T cells, or PBMCs.

Profiled with immunoSEQ multiplex PCR; TCRdb holds only in-frame clones, not every one. The sample lists 450,000 to 500,000 clones; around 85% were seen once. CDR1 and CDR2 from the germline V gene are WNHNN and SYGVQD (reference sequence). This CDR3 comprises 16 residues. With V trimmed by 2 bases and J by 0 bases, 4 bases remained unmatched. The clonotype was recovered from a human donor in a cohort sampled during active COVID-19. The specimen sequenced was peripheral blood. The chain employs TRBV10-1 and TRBJ2-5, with TRBD1 identical over 9 bases. DNA for the CDR3: TGCGCCAGCAGTGAGGGGACAGGGAAAAACCAAGAGACCCAGTACTTC. It yields the protein CASSEGTGKNQETQYF.